This TCR beta chain was captured in a study of identical twins. Study-level points and caveats: Fewer insertions were carried by abundant cord blood beta clonotypes, but none was seen in memory repertoires.

The germline CDR1 and CDR2 sequences are DFQATT and SNEGSKA (reference sequence). The V and J ends lost 5 bases and 2 bases, in that order; junction bases with no gene match: 3. The CDR3 runs to 14 residues. TCRdb reprocessed the 5' RACE reads with MiXCR, giving one entry per CDR3 protein. The table has some 1,600,000 distinct CDR3 sequences, about 32% seen once; the top ten hold around 0.3%. For this clonotype: Its antigen is as yet unknown. Given a much more abundant clone one base away, this may be a read error.

The chain has TRBV20-1 and TRBJ2-7, with 13 bases fitting TRBD2. This receptor was taken from a newborn girl in good health. The sample taken for sequencing was cord blood. The CDR3 spells CSAGGTSGTYEQYF. CDR3 nucleotides: TGCAGTGCTGGAGGGACTAGCGGGACCTACGAGCAGTACTTC.